One TCR beta chain is described in this entry. Method: immunoSEQ multiplex PCR; TCRdb's copy keeps in-frame clones and lacks some. In the table there are under 95,000 clones, approximately 95% of which are singletons. This entry is derived from a study of technical replicates of blood from a handful of donors. Germline loops: CDR1 MGHRA, CDR2 YSYEKL. Trimming took 6 bases from V and 7 from J; bases not matched to a gene: 5. There are 13 residues in the CDR3. The V call is TRBV4-1, the J call TRBJ2-1; TRBD2 aligns across 8 bases. This receptor was identified in a human donor in good health. The specimen was T cells isolated from PBMCs. CDR3 residues: CASRPQRGNEQFF. The CDR3 bases are TGCGCCAGCAGGCCCCAGCGGGGGAATGAGCAGTTCTTC.